This entry is about one TCR beta chain. The antigen is undetermined. V dropped 2 bases and J dropped 5 bases, with 11 bases sitting between them. The CDR3 spans 14 residues. CDR1 and CDR2 from the germline V gene are MNHNY and SVGAGI (reference sequence). Healthy donors served as age- and sex-matched controls. TEMRA cells were FACS-enriched and CD8+ and CD4+ T cells negatively isolated. It was with random hexamers that about 0.45 to 1 ug RNA was reverse transcribed. immunoSEQ multiplex PCR amplified TCR beta CDR3 across 54 Vbeta, 13 Jbeta. TCRdb recomputed calls from the immunoSEQ multiplex PCR reads with MiXCR, one row per CDR3 protein. In the table there are more than 95,000 distinct CDR3 sequences, 90% to 95% of which are singletons. The sample belongs to a study of CD8 T cells in Susac syndrome. General study results and limits: It was acknowledged in the study that its TCR sequencing and HLA analysis involved a relatively small number of individuals.

The TCR comes from a human donor in good health. Sequenced sample: CD4+ T cells from PBMCs. The chain combines TRBV6-6 with TRBJ2-3, with no clear D. The chain's CDR3 is CASSYGLELDTQYF. CDR3 nucleotide sequence: TGTGCCAGCAGTTACGGGCTAGAGTTAGATACGCAGTATTTT.